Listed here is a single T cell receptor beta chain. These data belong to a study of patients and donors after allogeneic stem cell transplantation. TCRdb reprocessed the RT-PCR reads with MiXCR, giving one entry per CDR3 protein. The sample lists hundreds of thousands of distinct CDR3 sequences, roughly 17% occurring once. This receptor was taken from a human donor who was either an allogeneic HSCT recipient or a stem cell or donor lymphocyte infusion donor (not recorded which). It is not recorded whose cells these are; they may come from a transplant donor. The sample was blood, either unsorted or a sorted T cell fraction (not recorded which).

The CDR3 region is CASSYGQLMNTEAFF. The DNA of the CDR3 is TGTGCCAGCAGCTACGGACAGCTCATGAACACTGAAGCTTTCTTT. This chain connects TRBV4-2 to TRBJ1-1; D possibly corresponds to TRBD1 (6 bases). Trimming stripped 5 bases from V and 0 bases from J, with 13 bases between. The CDR3 sequence is 15 residues long. The germline V gene has CDR1 LGHNA and CDR2 YNFKEQ.